This T cell receptor beta chain stems from a study of T cells in Graves' hyperthyroidism and ophthalmopathy. Clinical symptoms, serum thyroxine and TRAb, thyroid ultrasound and orbital computed tomography were used for the diagnoses. Regarding the study as a whole: Expanded thyroid clonotypes (above 0.001) were mostly also found in blood. Using 13 V-J features, a model discriminated ophthalmopathy from stable hyperthyroidism.

Germline CDR1 MNHEY, CDR2 SVGAGI. Trimming left V 5 bases short and J 4 bases short, with 12 bases between. There are 13 residues in the CDR3. This clonotype was counted at least ten times. Its antigen is not identified. RNA transcripts served as the template for amplifying TCR beta CDR3 regions. With the HTBI primer set, the TCR CDR3 went through a first round of RT-PCR. TCRdb reprocessed the multiplex PCR reads with MiXCR, giving one entry per CDR3 protein. Of about 280,000 distinct CDR3 sequences in the sample, around 25% were seen once. This receptor was obtained from a man aged 35 to 55 with Graves' hyperthyroidism that later progressed to Graves' ophthalmopathy. V and J are TRBV6-5 and TRBJ2-7; D gene ambiguous. Sequencing input: blood. In DNA, the CDR3 is TGTGCCAGCAGTCGGACCAGTCGATACGAGCAGTACTTC. Residues: CASSRTSRYEQYF.